Below are 24 T cell receptor beta chains sequenced from a single sample in a study of identical twins. TCRdb recomputed calls from the 5' RACE reads with MiXCR, one row per CDR3 protein. Here the sample spans about 810,000 distinct CDR3 sequences, around 12% being singletons. The same data also contributed to another study, on yellow fever vaccine responses in identical twins.

The sequenced sample was PBMCs. The receptors come from a woman aged 18-29 years in good health.

The chain is built from TRBV28 and TRBJ2-7; a weak D match, TRBD2 (7 bases). The CDR3 extends over 16 amino acids. Trimming cost V 4 bases and J 1 base, with 17 bases left between them. Germline V lookup: CDR1 MDHEN, CDR2 SYDVKM. The CDR3 sequence is CASSSPWGGTSYEQYF. The CDR3 DNA reads TGTGCCAGCAGTTCTCCTTGGGGGGGCACGTCCTACGAGCAGTACTTC.

This chain links TRBV24-1 with TRBJ2-7; 7 bases agree with TRBD1. Losses at the gene ends were 3 bases for V and 3 bases for J; bases not matched to a gene: 4. This CDR3 has 14 amino acids. Germline CDR1 is KGHDR and CDR2 is SFDVKD. The CDR3 DNA reads as TGTGCCACCAGTGATGGACAGGAAAACTACGAGCAGTACGTC. This sequence encodes CATSDGQENYEQYV.

This clonotype was observed many times. The chain links TRBV6-4 to TRBJ2-2; D perhaps matches TRBD1 (5 bases). The CDR3 is 13 amino acids. The V gene lost 3 bases and the J gene lost 5 bases, with 7 bases spanning the gap. The germline CDR1 and CDR2 sequences are MRHNA and SNTAGT. The CDR3, as DNA: TGTGCCAGCAGTGAAAAGGGGACCGGGGAGCTGTTTTTT. This translates into CASSEKGTGELFF.

This clonotype was detected only once. Sequence at one end of the junction differs from germline and may be a read error. This sequence joins TRBV5-1 and TRBJ2-1; no definite D call. The germline CDR1 and CDR2 sequences are SGHRS and YFSETQ. The CDR3 consists of 14 residues. The CDR3 DNA reads as TGCGCCTGCAGCTCTTCTGTGTCCTACAATGAGCAGTTCTTC. Amino acids: CACSSSVSYNEQFF.

In this sample, this clonotype turned up a few times. The V gene is TRBV6-1, the J gene TRBJ1-1, with a weak D call TRBD1 (6 bases). V lost 6 bases and J 8 bases, leaving 16 bases between the germline ends. CDR1 MNHNS and CDR2 SASEGT come from the germline V gene. CDR3 length: 13 residues. The CDR3, as DNA: TGTGCCAGCAGCTCCATTCAGGGGAACGAAGCTTTCTTT. It is translated as CASSSIQGNEAFF.

This clonotype has just a few counts. This chain links TRBV20-1 with TRBJ2-3; D may be TRBD1 (6 bases). The CDR3 has 15 residues. Trimming removed 4 bases at V and 4 bases at J, with 18 bases between. Germline V gene sequence: CDR1 DFQATT, CDR2 SNEGSKA (reference sequence). The CDR3 bases are TGCAGTGCTACATCAGGGGATGTCGGCCCAGATACGCAGTATTTT. This gives the protein CSATSGDVGPDTQYF.

This clonotype appeared a few times. The J gene is TRBJ2-1, the V gene TRBV2, with 9 bases matching TRBD2. Trimming at V came to 1 base and at J to 13 bases, leaving 14 bases not matched to a gene. There are 16 residues in the CDR3. Germline V gene data show CDR1 as SNHLY and CDR2 as FYNNEI. The CDR3 DNA reads TGTGCCAGCAGTGAAGGGGGCGGGGGGGTCTTCTTCTCCCAGTTCTTC. Its protein product is CASSEGGGGVFFSQFF.

In this sample, this clonotype turned up many times. The chain carries TRBV29-1 and TRBJ2-7; tentative D call: TRBD2 (5 bases). CDR1 is SQVTM and CDR2 is ANQGSEA in the germline V gene. Trimming stripped 5 bases from V and 2 bases from J, with 10 bases between. The CDR3 extends over 12 amino acids. In DNA, the CDR3 is TGCAGCGTTTCCGGGGTGGCCTACGAGCAGTACTTC. Translating gives CSVSGVAYEQYF.

V is TRBV11-2 and J is TRBJ2-1; 7 nucleotides agree with TRBD1. V shed 2 bases, J shed 4 bases, and the junction held 8 bases outside the gene matches. The CDR3 runs 16 residues. Germline-derived CDR1 and CDR2 are SGHAT and FQNNGV. CDR3 coding DNA: TGTGCCAGCAGCTTAACAGGGGCCGGGGTGTACAATGAGCAGTTCTTC. Translation gives CASSLTGAGVYNEQFF.

This clonotype was picked up a small number of times. The chain links TRBV2 to TRBJ2-5, with D possibly being TRBD1 or TRBD2 (5 bases each). The V gene lost 9 bases and the J gene lost 2 bases, with 10 bases spanning the gap. This CDR3 comprises 12 residues. Germline CDR1 is SNHLY and CDR2 is FYNNEI. The CDR3 sequence: CARGRRQETQYF. In DNA, the CDR3 is TGTGCCAGGGGACGGCGGCAAGAGACCCAGTACTTC.

This clonotype was seen ten or more times. The rearrangement joins TRBV12-3 or TRBV12-4 to TRBJ2-1; a weak D match, TRBD1 (6 bases). Trimming removed 5 bases at V and 6 bases at J, with 11 bases between. This CDR3 contains 13 residues. The CDR3 DNA is TGTGCCAGCAGTAAGGGGGAAGGCAATGAGCAGTTCTTC. Translating gives CASSKGEGNEQFF.

This clonotype was detected a few times. The chain combines TRBV12-3 or TRBV12-4 with TRBJ1-5; 8 positions agree with TRBD1. The CDR3 covers 15 residues. V lost 3 bases, J lost 6 bases, and 7 bases stayed unmatched. CDR3 loop: CASSLTGDLGQPQHF. The CDR3 coding sequence is TGTGCCAGCAGTTTGACAGGGGACTTGGGTCAGCCCCAGCATTTT.

With regard to this clonotype: A junction end diverges from the germline sequence, so it may reflect a read error. V usage is TRBV5-6 and J usage is TRBJ2-2; weak D call: TRBD2 (5 bases). This CDR3 is 14 amino acids long. Germline assignment: CDR1 SGHDT and CDR2 YYEEEE. As DNA, the CDR3 is TGTGTCAGCAGCTTGGGAGCGAACACCGGGGAGCTGTTTTTT. Protein: CVSSLGANTGELFF.

V and J are TRBV27 and TRBJ1-4; 8 bases line up with TRBD1. The CDR3 length is 14 residues. Germline lookup yields CDR1 MNHEY and CDR2 SMNVEV (reference sequence). Losses at the gene ends were 6 bases for V and 10 bases for J; bases not matched to a gene: 10. In DNA form, the CDR3 reads TGTGCCAGCAGCATGACAGGGGTTTTGGGAAAACTGTTTTTT. Translation gives CASSMTGVLGKLFF.

This clonotype was seen repeatedly, ten times or more. The CDR3, as DNA: TGTGCCAGCTCGTCCGGGGGTACCTACGAGCAGTACGTC. It specifies CASSSGGTYEQYV. The chain uses TRBV18 and TRBJ2-7; D perhaps matches TRBD2 (6 bases). Germline V gene sequence: CDR1 KGHSH, CDR2 LQKENI. Trimming took 6 bases from V and 2 from J, leaving 11 bases between them. The CDR3 length is 13 residues.

This clonotype was picked up a small number of times. The V gene is TRBV5-1, the J gene TRBJ2-5; D remains ambiguous. Germline CDR1 is SGHRS and CDR2 is YFSETQ. The CDR3 extends over 13 amino acids. Trimming left V 3 bases short and J 5 bases short, with 11 bases between. CDR3 nucleotides: TGCGCCAGCAGCTCGTCGTTGAGGGAGACCCAGTACTTC. Its translation: CASSSSLRETQYF. Full variable domain (outside the CDR3, taken from reference TRBV5-1 and TRBJ2-5): KAGVTQTPRYLIKTRGQQVTLSCSPISGHRSVSWYQQTPGQGLQFLFEYFSETQRNKGNFPGRFSGRQFSNSRSEMNVSTLELGDSALYLCASSSSLRETQYFGPGTRLLVL.

In its sample, this clonotype was seen a few times. This rearrangement joins TRBV5-1 to TRBJ2-5; possible D gene TRBD2, 6 bases. CDR3 length: 14 residues. Germline V gene lookup returns CDR1 SGHRS and CDR2 YFSETQ. V shed 4 bases and J shed 4 bases, with 14 bases lying between them. CDR3 loop: CASSPGTSAETQYF. For the CDR3, the DNA is TGCGCCAGCAGCCCCGGGACTTCAGCAGAGACCCAGTACTTC.

In this sample, this clonotype turned up a few times. V and J are TRBV27 and TRBJ2-3; D is possibly TRBD1 (5 bases). The CDR3 covers 14 residues. The V end was cut by 5 bases, the J end by 13 bases, with 22 bases between. Germline V CDR1 and CDR2: MNHEY, SMNVEV (reference sequence). The CDR3 region is CASSQRSDRPNEYF. CDR3 DNA: TGTGCCAGCAGTCAGAGATCCGACAGACCTAACGAGTATTTT.

The chain carries TRBV20-1 and TRBJ2-1; TRBD2 is a possible D gene (6 bases). The CDR3 is made up of 14 amino acids. Per germline, CDR1 DFQATT and CDR2 SNEGSKA (reference sequence). V was clipped by 7 bases and J by 3 bases, with 16 bases between them. For the CDR3, the DNA is TGCAGTGGTTCGGACTACCAATACTACAATGAGCAGTTCTTC. It codes for CSGSDYQYYNEQFF.

This chain uses TRBV5-1 with TRBJ2-3; D may be TRBD2 (6 bases). CDR3 size: 14 residues. Deletions cut 6 bases from V and 0 bases from J, with 11 bases between. CDR1 and CDR2 (germline): SGHRS, YFSETQ. The CDR3 loop reads CASTGTPSTDTQYF. The CDR3 DNA is TGCGCCAGCACCGGGACTCCAAGCACAGATACGCAGTATTTT.

The rearrangement joins TRBV4-2 to TRBJ2-3; tentatively, D is TRBD1 (5 bases). Between the trimmed V and J ends, which lost 1 base and 4 bases, there was a span of 12 bases. The CDR3 length is 15 residues. Germline V gene sequence: CDR1 LGHNA, CDR2 YNFKEQ. The CDR3 here is CASSQALLGADTQYF. CDR3 DNA sequence: TGTGCCAGCAGCCAAGCTCTATTAGGGGCAGATACGCAGTATTTT.

J is TRBJ1-1 and V is TRBV20-1; D ambiguous. The V end was cut by 3 bases, the J end by 1 base, with 9 bases between. Germline CDR1 reads DFQATT; CDR2 reads SNEGSKA (reference sequence). This CDR3 has 13 amino acids. CDR3 in amino acids: CSARPTTNTEAFF. CDR3 DNA: TGCAGTGCTAGGCCCACCACGAACACTGAAGCTTTCTTT.

The rearrangement links TRBV20-1 to TRBJ2-7, with unresolved D. Germline CDR1 is DFQATT and CDR2 is SNEGSKA (reference sequence). V was clipped by 3 bases and J by 3 bases, with 15 bases between them. The CDR3 has 14 residues. In nucleotides, the CDR3 is TGCAGTGCTAGGGCCTCAGGCCGAGTCTACGAGCAGTACTTC. As protein: CSARASGRVYEQYF.

This clonotype was counted only a few times. The V gene is TRBV28, the J gene TRBJ2-1; D might be TRBD2 (7 bases). The CDR3 length is 16 residues. V lost 5 bases, J lost 2 bases, and 16 bases lay in between. The germline gives CDR1 MDHEN, CDR2 SYDVKM. Written as DNA, the CDR3 is TGTGCCAGCAGTGTAGGGGGGGCGCGACCCTACAATGAGCAGTTCTTC. This codes for CASSVGGARPYNEQFF. The entire variable domain, with the rest obtained from reference TRBV28 and TRBJ2-1, is as follows: DVKVTQSSRYLVKRTGEKVFLECVQDMDHENMFWYRQDPGLGLRLIYFSYDVKMKEKGDIPEGYSVSREKKERFSLILESASTNQTSMYLCASSVGGARPYNEQFFGPGTRLTVL.